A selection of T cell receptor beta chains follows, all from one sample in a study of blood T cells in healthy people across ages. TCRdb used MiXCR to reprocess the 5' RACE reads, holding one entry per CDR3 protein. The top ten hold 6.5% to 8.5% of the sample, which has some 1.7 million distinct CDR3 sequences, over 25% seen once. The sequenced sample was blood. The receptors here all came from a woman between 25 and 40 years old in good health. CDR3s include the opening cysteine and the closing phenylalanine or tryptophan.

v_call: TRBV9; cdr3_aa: CASSVSGGYEQYF
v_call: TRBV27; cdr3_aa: CASNLAGGGSDYEQYF
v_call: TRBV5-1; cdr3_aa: CASSAANIQYF
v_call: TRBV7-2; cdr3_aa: CASSLGIGQGSVGELFF
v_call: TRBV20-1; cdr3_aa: CSAERREGSTDTQYF
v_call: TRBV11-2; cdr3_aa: CASSSGTGRNQPQHF
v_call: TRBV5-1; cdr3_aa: CASSWSGAGDGGYTF
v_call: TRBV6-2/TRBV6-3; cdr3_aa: CVSSYQRQGTDTQYF
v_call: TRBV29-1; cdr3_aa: CSVAQADTQYF
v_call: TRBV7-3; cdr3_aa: CASSLGPSIGQVPYGYTF
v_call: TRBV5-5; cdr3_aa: CASSSDYTSAAGELFF
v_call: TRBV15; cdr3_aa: CATSTTGTGEETQYF
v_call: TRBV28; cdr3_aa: CASSRTSGGWAYEQYF
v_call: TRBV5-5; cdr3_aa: CAISPRRERGSEEKLFF
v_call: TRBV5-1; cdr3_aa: CASSSGQESLNYGYTF
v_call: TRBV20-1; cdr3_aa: CSARDAREGNIQYF
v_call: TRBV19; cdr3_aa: CASSIPDASGNEQFF
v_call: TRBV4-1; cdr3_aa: CASSQAFTSGNQGTQYF
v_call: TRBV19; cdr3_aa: CASSNQPLGAYNEQFF
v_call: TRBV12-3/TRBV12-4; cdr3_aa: CASRSGAGHEQYF
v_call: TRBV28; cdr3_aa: CASSIQDRGLYGYTF
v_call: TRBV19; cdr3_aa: CASSTSFGSRYEQYF
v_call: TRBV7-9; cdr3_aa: CASSLITGISYEQYF
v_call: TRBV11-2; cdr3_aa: CASSPSGTGVSSYTF
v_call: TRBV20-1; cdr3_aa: CSASMFIRDTQYF
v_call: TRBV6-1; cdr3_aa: CASGHRGGLVGGYTF
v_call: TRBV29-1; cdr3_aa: CSVEGGPSSGANVLTF